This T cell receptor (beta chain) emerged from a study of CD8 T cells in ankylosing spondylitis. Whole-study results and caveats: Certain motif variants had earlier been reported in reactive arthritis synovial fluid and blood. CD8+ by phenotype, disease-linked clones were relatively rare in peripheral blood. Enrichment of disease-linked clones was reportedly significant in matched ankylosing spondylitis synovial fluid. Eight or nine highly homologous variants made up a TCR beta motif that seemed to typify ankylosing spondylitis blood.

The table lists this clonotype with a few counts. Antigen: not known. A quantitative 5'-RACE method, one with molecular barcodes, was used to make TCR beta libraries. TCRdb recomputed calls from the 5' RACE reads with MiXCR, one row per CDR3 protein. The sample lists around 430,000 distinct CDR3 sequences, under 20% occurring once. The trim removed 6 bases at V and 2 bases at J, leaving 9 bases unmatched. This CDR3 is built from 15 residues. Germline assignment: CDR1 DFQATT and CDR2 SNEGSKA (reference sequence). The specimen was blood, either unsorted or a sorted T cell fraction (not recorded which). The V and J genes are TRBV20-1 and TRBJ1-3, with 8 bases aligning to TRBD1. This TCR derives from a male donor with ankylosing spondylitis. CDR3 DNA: TGCAGTGCCACTGACAGGGGTAGGACTGGAAACACCATATATTTT. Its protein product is CSATDRGRTGNTIYF.